This T cell receptor beta chain was sequenced for a study of T cell clonotyping in hematopoietic cell transplantation. The germline V and J ends were trimmed by 5 bases and 2 bases, with 11 bases remaining between them. The CDR3 runs to 14 residues. Per the germline V gene, CDR1 is LNHDA and CDR2 is SQIVND (reference sequence). Sequencing used immunoSEQ multiplex PCR; TCRdb keeps in-frame clones, though not all of them. The data hold approximately 22,000 clones, with under 90% observed a single time. Overall study results and limits: Higher Inverse Simpson Index values in graft donor and pretransplant recipient predicted broader posttransplant TCR diversity.

Stated time point: recipient sample about 28 days before transplant, after cytoreduction. Notes on this clone: The antigen is unknown.

The source of this sequence is a man between 18 and 29 years old with biphenotypic leukemia. Some clones in this sample may be carry-over from other donors' samples. The chain joins TRBV19 to TRBJ2-3; D possibly corresponds to TRBD1 (5 bases). Specimen: peripheral blood mononuclear cells, collected before stem cell transplant. The CDR3 DNA reads TGTGCCAGTAGTGCCCTCAGGGACACAGATACGCAGTATTTT. Its translation is CASSALRDTDTQYF.